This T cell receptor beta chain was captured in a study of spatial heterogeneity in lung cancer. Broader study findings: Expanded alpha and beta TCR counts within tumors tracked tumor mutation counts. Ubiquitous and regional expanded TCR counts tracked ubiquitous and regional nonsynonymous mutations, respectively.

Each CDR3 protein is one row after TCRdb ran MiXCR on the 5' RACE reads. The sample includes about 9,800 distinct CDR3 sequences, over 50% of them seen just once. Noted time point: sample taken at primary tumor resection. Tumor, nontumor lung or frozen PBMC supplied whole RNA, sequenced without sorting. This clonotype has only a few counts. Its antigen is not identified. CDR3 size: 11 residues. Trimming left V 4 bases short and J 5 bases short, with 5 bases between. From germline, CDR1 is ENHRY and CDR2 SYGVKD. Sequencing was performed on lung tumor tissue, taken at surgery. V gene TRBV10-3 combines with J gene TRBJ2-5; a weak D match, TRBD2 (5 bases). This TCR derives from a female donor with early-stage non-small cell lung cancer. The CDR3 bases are TGTGCCATCAGTGGAGGGGAGACCCAGTACTTC. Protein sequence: CAISGGETQYF.